Sample share makes the clone carrying this T cell receptor beta chain medium-sized. The antigen is unknown. The time point here: sample taken at primary tumor resection. The approximately 69 donors had untreated early-stage non-small cell lung cancer. Whole RNA, which was extracted from tumor, nontumor lung tissue or frozen PBMC, was sequenced without any cell sorting. Germline CDR1 and CDR2: LGHNA and YNFKEQ. V shed 0 bases, J shed 5 bases, and the junction held 7 bases outside the gene matches. This CDR3 has 17 residues. This record belongs to a study of spatial heterogeneity in lung cancer. Study details: Sequencing consistently turned up more beta-chain sequences than alpha-chain sequences. Overall study findings and caveats: Estimates put coverage of tumor T cells near 7% for alpha and 11% to 15% for beta chains. Counts that tracked tumor mutation counts were those of expanded intratumoral alpha and beta TCRs.

MiXCR, applied by TCRdb to the 5' RACE reads, yields one record per CDR3 protein. This table has 6,500 to 10,000 distinct CDR3 sequences, 7% appearing once. Sequencing was performed on lung tumor tissue, taken at surgery. The rearrangement joins TRBV4-2 to TRBJ2-2; 9 nucleotides agree with TRBD1. This TCR came from a male donor with early-stage non-small cell lung cancer. The CDR3 region is CASSQERGDRGTGELFF. CDR3 DNA sequence: TGTGCCAGCAGCCAAGAACGGGGAGACAGGGGGACCGGGGAGCTGTTTTTT.